Listed here are 17 T cell receptor beta chains from one sample, sequenced in a study of T-cell reconstitution after alpha-beta-depleted transplantation in children. The TCRbeta library incorporated unique molecular identifiers. A single record per CDR3 protein comes from TCRdb applying MiXCR to the PCR reads. The sample has more than 200,000 distinct CDR3 sequences, 9.7% seen once; the top ten hold approximately 5%. Material: PBMCs from the stem cell graft donor, obtained from the stem cell graft. These receptors all stem from a human donor who donated a stem cell graft to a child with SCID.

The rearrangement uses TRBV5-5 and TRBJ2-3; D gene ambiguous. The V and J ends lost 0 bases and 5 bases respectively, with 4 bases between them. Germline V CDR1 and CDR2: SGHKS, YYEKEE (reference sequence). The CDR3 runs to 12 residues. CDR3: CASSLAEDTQYF. The CDR3 bases are TGTGCCAGCAGCTTGGCAGAAGATACGCAGTATTTT.

This clonotype was recorded at least ten times. V and J are TRBV29-1 and TRBJ1-2; D not resolved. The CDR3 totals 13 residues. V was pared by 5 bases and J by 8 bases, with 18 bases between. Germline CDR1 is SQVTM and CDR2 is ANQGSEA. CDR3 sequence: CSVSIPGVEGYTF. The DNA of the CDR3 is TGCAGCGTTTCCATCCCAGGCGTAGAGGGCTACACCTTC.

This clonotype showed up many times. The gene calls are TRBV27 and TRBJ1-2; D is ambiguous. Germline values: CDR1 MNHEY, CDR2 SMNVEV (reference sequence). V dropped 3 bases and J dropped 3 bases, with 11 bases sitting between them. There are 14 residues in the CDR3. CDR3 sequence reads: CASSFIPPYYGYTF. DNA of the CDR3: TGTGCCAGCAGTTTTATTCCCCCTTACTATGGCTACACCTTC.

This clonotype showed up many times. The genes are TRBV20-1 and TRBJ2-5; D gene unclear. This CDR3 comprises 13 residues. Germline CDR1 reads DFQATT; CDR2 reads SNEGSKA (reference sequence). The V end was cut by 3 bases, the J end by 5 bases, with 13 bases between. CDR3 nucleotide sequence: TGCAGTGCTAGGAGTTCGGGTCACGAGACCCAGTACTTC. It is translated as CSARSSGHETQYF.

This clonotype was observed many times. The CDR3 region is CASSYGGDNSPLHF. The DNA for the CDR3 is TGCGCCAGCAGCTATGGAGGGGATAATTCACCCCTCCACTTT. The chain links TRBV5-1 to TRBJ1-6; tentatively, D is TRBD1 (5 bases). V lost 3 bases and J lost 5, with 9 bases in between. The CDR3 is 14 amino acids. Germline CDR1 and CDR2: SGHRS and YFSETQ.

As to this clonotype: A much larger clone differs from this one at a single base, so this may be a read error. V gene TRBV12-3 or TRBV12-4 combines with J gene TRBJ2-3, with 10 bases identical to TRBD2. The CDR3 loop spans 18 amino acids. In nucleotides, the CDR3 is TGTGCCTGCAGTTTACGGTCTAGCGGGGGCCGCAGGGCAGATACGCAGTATTTT. Protein sequence: CACSLRSSGGRRADTQYF.

This clonotype has at least ten counts. This chain connects TRBV6-2 or TRBV6-3 to TRBJ2-2, with TRBD2 identical over 8 bases. V trimming: 2 bases; J trimming: 4 bases; junction bases outside the gene matches: 6. CDR1 is MNHEY, CDR2 SVGEGT, per germline. The CDR3 consists of 16 residues. Here the CDR3 reads CASSYEAGAPTGELFF. In DNA, the CDR3 is TGTGCCAGCAGTTACGAAGCGGGGGCTCCCACCGGGGAGCTGTTTTTT.

This clonotype was seen repeatedly, ten times or more. V usage is TRBV6-5 and J usage is TRBJ1-6; D gene unclear. The CDR3 extends over 14 amino acids. V dropped 2 bases and J dropped 4 bases, with 6 bases sitting between them. Germline values: CDR1 MNHEY, CDR2 SVGAGI. The CDR3 DNA reads as TGTGCCAGCAGTTACGCCCGGTATAATTCACCCCTCCACTTT. The encoded protein is CASSYARYNSPLHF.

The table lists this clonotype with a few counts. The chain recombines TRBV5-5 with TRBJ1-5; no firm D call. Trimming took off 4 bases at V and 4 bases at J, with 15 bases between the two ends. The germline V gene encodes CDR1 SGHKS and CDR2 YYEKEE (reference sequence). The CDR3 runs 15 residues. The CDR3 DNA sequence: TGTGCCAGCAGCAAGTCAGTGGCGGTTAATCAGCCCCAGCATTTT. The encoded protein is CASSKSVAVNQPQHF.

This clonotype was recorded many times. The CDR3 is CASSLAPGGDSEQFF. The CDR3, as DNA: TGCGCCAGCAGCTTGGCCCCAGGGGGGGACAGTGAGCAGTTCTTC. The rearrangement links TRBV5-1 to TRBJ2-1; either TRBD1 or TRBD2 may supply D (7 bases each). CDR3 length equals 15 residues. V lost 0 bases and J lost 9, with 16 bases in between. The germline V gene has CDR1 SGHRS and CDR2 YFSETQ.

This clonotype has a count of ten or more. The V call is TRBV3-1, the J call TRBJ2-7; 7 bases map to TRBD1. Trimming took 4 bases from V and 4 from J; bases not matched to a gene: 10. The CDR3 contains 15 residues. Germline CDR1 is LGHDT and CDR2 is YNNKEL (reference sequence). The CDR3 bases are TGTGCCAGCAGCCCCAGGTACCCGGGACAGTACGAGCAGTACTTC. Amino acids: CASSPRYPGQYEQYF.

Note on this clonotype: A read error may explain this, as a much larger clone is one base away. The CDR3 bases are TGTGCCATCAGAGACCCGGGGGGGAGGGTCAATGAGCAGTTCTTC. Its protein product is CAIRDPGGRVNEQFF. The chain combines TRBV10-3 with TRBJ2-1; 8 bases agree with TRBD2. With V trimmed by 6 bases and J by 6 bases, 10 bases remained unmatched. The CDR3 extends over 15 amino acids. Germline lookup yields CDR1 ENHRY and CDR2 SYGVKD.

The rearrangement joins TRBV5-1 to TRBJ2-1; 9 nucleotides agree with TRBD1. The CDR3 extends over 14 amino acids. Germline trimming cut 3 bases from V and 9 bases from J; bases unmatched to any gene: 7. In germline, CDR1 is SGHRS, CDR2 YFSETQ. This CDR3 reads CASSYGTGWVEQFF. The DNA for the CDR3 is TGCGCCAGCAGCTACGGGACAGGGTGGGTTGAGCAGTTCTTC. Combining the CDR3 with reference TRBV5-1 and TRBJ2-1 gives the whole variable domain KAGVTQTPRYLIKTRGQQVTLSCSPISGHRSVSWYQQTPGQGLQFLFEYFSETQRNKGNFPGRFSGRQFSNSRSEMNVSTLELGDSALYLCASSYGTGWVEQFFGPGTRLTVL.

This clonotype showed up many times. This chain uses TRBV7-9 with TRBJ1-1; 10 positions agree with TRBD1. V was pared by 4 bases and J by 5 bases, with 10 bases of the junction left unmatched. Germline CDR1 and CDR2: SEHNR and FQNEAQ (reference sequence). This CDR3 has 16 amino acids. The CDR3 loop reads CASSWTPGTGETEAFF. The CDR3 DNA reads TGTGCCAGCAGCTGGACTCCCGGGACAGGGGAGACTGAAGCTTTCTTT. Supplemented by reference TRBV7-9 and TRBJ1-1, the full variable domain reads DTGVSQNPRHKITKRGQNVTFRCDPISEHNRLYWYRQTLGQGPEFLTYFQNEAQLEKSRLLSDRFSAERPKGSFSTLEIQRTEQGDSAMYLCASSWTPGTGETEAFFGQGTRLTVV.

This clonotype was seen only a few times. This sequence joins TRBV5-1 and TRBJ2-7; TRBD2 matches 11 bases. Per the germline V gene, CDR1 is SGHRS and CDR2 is YFSETQ. The CDR3 is 16 amino acids. V lost 3 bases and J lost 0; bases outside the gene matches: 5. CDR3 loop: CASSWETSGVSYEQYF. As DNA, the CDR3 is TGCGCCAGCAGCTGGGAGACTAGCGGGGTCTCCTACGAGCAGTACTTC.

There are a few counts of this clonotype. The chain uses TRBV20-1 and TRBJ1-5; TRBD1 matches at 7 bases. CDR1 is DFQATT, CDR2 SNEGSKA, per germline (reference sequence). V shed 2 bases and J 7 bases; nucleotides not matched to a gene: 5. The CDR3 runs 13 residues. The chain's CDR3 is CSARNRGGQPQHF. In DNA, the CDR3 is TGCAGTGCTAGAAACAGGGGAGGACAGCCCCAGCATTTT.

This clonotype was seen many times. The chain carries TRBV5-1 and TRBJ2-1, with 8 bases that match TRBD1. Germline V lookup: CDR1 SGHRS, CDR2 YFSETQ. V lost 5 bases to trimming and J lost 1 base; unmatched junction nucleotides: 11. This CDR3 has 17 amino acids. The CDR3 nucleotides are TGCGCCAGCAGGTCGGGACAGGAGATTCTTTCCTACAATGAGCAGTTCTTC. It encodes CASRSGQEILSYNEQFF.